This entry is about one TCR beta chain. Its antigen remains unknown. This sample stems from a study of PD-1 blockade in classical Hodgkin lymphoma. Findings of the study overall: In newly diagnosed patients, baseline TCR diversity was reportedly below that of healthy donors. Patients starting nivolumab less than 1 year after ASCT had lower diversity and were excluded from later analyses. It was CD4+ TCR diversity, not CD8+, that rose significantly by C4D1.

Relapse was seen in all patients after autologous stem cell transplantation, and brentuximab vedotin exposure was variable. Trimming removed 5 bases from V and 8 bases from J, with 7 bases in between. Germline V CDR1 and CDR2: SGHAT, FQNNGV. The CDR3 is 12 residues long. Here immunoSEQ multiplex PCR was the method, and the copy in TCRdb shows in-frame clones only, minus some. Found here are about 150,000 clones, 78% of them singletons; the top ten hold 7.5% to 9.5%. This TCR derives from a human donor with classical Hodgkin lymphoma. The chain joins TRBV11-2 to TRBJ1-6; possible D gene TRBD1, 5 bases. The material was peripheral blood mononuclear cells (PBMCs), obtained before the second cycle of nivolumab. The CDR3 is CASSTGYSPLHF. CDR3 coding DNA: TGTGCCAGCAGCACAGGATATTCACCCCTCCACTTT.